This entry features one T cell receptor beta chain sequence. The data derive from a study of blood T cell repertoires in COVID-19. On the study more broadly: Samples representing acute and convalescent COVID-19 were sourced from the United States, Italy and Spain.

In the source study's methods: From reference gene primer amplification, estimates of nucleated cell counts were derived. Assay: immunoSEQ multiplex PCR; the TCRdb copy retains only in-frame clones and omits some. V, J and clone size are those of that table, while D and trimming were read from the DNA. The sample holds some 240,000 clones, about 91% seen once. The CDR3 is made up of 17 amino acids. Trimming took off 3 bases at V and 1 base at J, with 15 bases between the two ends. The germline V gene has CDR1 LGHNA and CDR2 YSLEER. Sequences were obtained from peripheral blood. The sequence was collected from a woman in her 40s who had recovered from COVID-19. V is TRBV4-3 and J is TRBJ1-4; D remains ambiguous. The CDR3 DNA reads TGCGCCAGCAGCCACCTTCTAGAAAAGCTAACTAATGAAAAACTGTTTTTT. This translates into CASSHLLEKLTNEKLFF.